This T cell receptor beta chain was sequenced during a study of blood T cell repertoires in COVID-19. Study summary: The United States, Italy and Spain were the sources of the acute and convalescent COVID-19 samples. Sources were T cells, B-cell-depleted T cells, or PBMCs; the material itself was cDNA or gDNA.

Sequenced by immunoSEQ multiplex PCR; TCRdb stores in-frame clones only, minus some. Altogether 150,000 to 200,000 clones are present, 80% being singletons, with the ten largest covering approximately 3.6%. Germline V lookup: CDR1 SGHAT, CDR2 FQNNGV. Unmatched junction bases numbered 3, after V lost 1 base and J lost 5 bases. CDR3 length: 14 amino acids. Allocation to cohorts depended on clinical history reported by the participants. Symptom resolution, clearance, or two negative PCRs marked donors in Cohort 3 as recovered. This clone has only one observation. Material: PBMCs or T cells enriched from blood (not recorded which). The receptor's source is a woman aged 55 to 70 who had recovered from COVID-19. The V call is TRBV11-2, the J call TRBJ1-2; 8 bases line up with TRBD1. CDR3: CASSLGQGRYGYTF. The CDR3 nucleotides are TGTGCCAGCAGCTTAGGACAGGGGAGATATGGCTACACCTTC.